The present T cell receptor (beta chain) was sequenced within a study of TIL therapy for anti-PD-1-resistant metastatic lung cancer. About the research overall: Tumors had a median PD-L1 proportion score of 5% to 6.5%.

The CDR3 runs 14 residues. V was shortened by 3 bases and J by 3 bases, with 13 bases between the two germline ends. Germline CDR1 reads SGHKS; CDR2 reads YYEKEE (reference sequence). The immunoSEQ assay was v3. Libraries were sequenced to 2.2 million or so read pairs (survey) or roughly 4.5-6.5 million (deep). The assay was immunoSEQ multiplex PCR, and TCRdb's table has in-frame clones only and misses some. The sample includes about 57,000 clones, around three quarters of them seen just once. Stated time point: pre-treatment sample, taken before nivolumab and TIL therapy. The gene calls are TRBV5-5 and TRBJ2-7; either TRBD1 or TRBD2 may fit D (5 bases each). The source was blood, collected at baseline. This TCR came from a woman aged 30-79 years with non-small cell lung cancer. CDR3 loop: CASSSRDGYYEQYF. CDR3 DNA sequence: TGTGCCAGCAGCTCCAGGGACGGTTACTACGAGCAGTACTTC.